This is a list of T cell receptor beta chains from one sample in a study of identifying expanded T cells in peripheral blood. Generated by immunoSEQ multiplex PCR, the TCRdb table keeps only in-frame clones and is missing some. The sample lists around 85,000 clones, roughly 91% occurring once. The sample consisted of blood. Every receptor here comes from a person aged 18 to 75 in good health. Both conserved end residues are part of each CDR3. Each record gives: CDR3 length, clone size, D gene, J gene, V gene, CDR3 protein, CDR3 DNA. A D gene is named only where the DNA matches it firmly. Rows may omit the clone size; those that give it use once, few, many or a size class.

length: 16; size: NA; D: TRBD2; J: TRBJ2-2; V: TRBV19; CDR3: CASRAQSGGGTGELFF; DNA: TGTGCCAGTAGAGCCCAAAGCGGGGGAGGCACCGGGGAGCTGTTTTTT
length: 17; size: NA; D: TRBD2; J: TRBJ2-2; V: TRBV11-2; CDR3: CASSLLLAGGGFGELFF; DNA: TGTGCCAGCAGCTTACTTTTAGCGGGGGGCGGTTTCGGGGAGCTGTTTTTT
length: 16; size: NA; D: NA; J: TRBJ2-7; V: TRBV7-9; CDR3: CASSLVGGKRPYEQYF; DNA: TGTGCCAGCAGCTTAGTGGGGGGCAAAAGGCCCTACGAGCAGTACTTC
length: 19; size: NA; D: NA; J: TRBJ1-1; V: TRBV18; CDR3: CASSPNPQTAESVNTEAFF; DNA: TGTGCCAGCTCACCTAACCCACAGACAGCGGAGAGCGTGAACACTGAAGCTTTCTTT
length: 15; size: NA; D: TRBD2; J: TRBJ2-2; V: TRBV2; CDR3: CASRASSGGGGELFF; DNA: TGTGCCAGCAGGGCCTCTAGCGGGGGCGGAGGGGAGCTGTTTTTT
length: 14; size: NA; D: TRBD2; J: TRBJ2-3; V: TRBV6-6; CDR3: CASQSGGGTDTQYF; DNA: TGTGCCAGCCAAAGCGGGGGGGGCACAGATACGCAGTATTTT
length: 14; size: NA; D: NA; J: TRBJ2-1; V: TRBV4-3; CDR3: CASSQALGYNEQFF; DNA: TGCGCCAGCAGCCAAGCCTTAGGGTACAATGAGCAGTTCTTC
length: 12; size: NA; D: NA; J: TRBJ1-1; V: TRBV5-6; CDR3: CASSLGDGEAFF; DNA: TGTGCCAGCAGCTTGGGGGATGGGGAAGCTTTCTTT
length: 16; size: NA; D: NA; J: TRBJ2-1; V: TRBV4-3; CDR3: CASSQGSSKSYNEQFF; DNA: TGCGCCAGCAGCCAAGGTAGCAGTAAATCCTACAATGAGCAGTTCTTC
length: 13; size: once; D: NA; J: TRBJ2-1; V: TRBV28; CDR3: CASSQGAWGEQFF; DNA: TGTGCCAGCAGCCAGGGTGCCTGGGGTGAGCAGTTCTTC
length: 11; size: NA; D: NA; J: TRBJ2-3; V: TRBV20-1; CDR3: CSAWDPPRQYF; DNA: TGCAGTGCTTGGGACCCGCCTAGGCAGTATTTT
length: 15; size: NA; D: NA; J: TRBJ2-2; V: TRBV5-5; CDR3: CASSFFEGAGGELFF; DNA: TGTGCCAGCAGCTTCTTCGAAGGGGCCGGCGGGGAGCTGTTTTTT
length: 14; size: few; D: NA; J: TRBJ2-2; V: TRBV19; CDR3: CASSSLTGTAELFF; DNA: TGTGCCAGTAGTTCGTTAACAGGGACTGCGGAGCTGTTTTTT
length: 15; size: NA; D: NA; J: TRBJ1-1; V: TRBV6-5; CDR3: CASSYTGRTSSEAFF; DNA: TGTGCCAGCAGTTACACCGGGCGGACGAGTAGCGAAGCTTTCTTT
length: 13; size: NA; D: TRBD1; J: TRBJ1-4; V: TRBV13; CDR3: CASSSGTDGKLFF; DNA: TGTGCCAGCAGCTCCGGGACAGATGGAAAACTGTTTTTT
length: 13; size: NA; D: NA; J: TRBJ2-5; V: TRBV7-2; CDR3: CASSLAVPGTQYF; DNA: TGTGCCAGCAGCTTAGCGGTCCCGGGGACCCAGTACTTC
length: 17; size: NA; D: TRBD2; J: TRBJ2-2; V: TRBV4-3; CDR3: CASSQDPGTSGTGELFF; DNA: TGCGCCAGCAGCCAAGACCCCGGGACTAGCGGCACCGGGGAGCTGTTTTTT
length: 17; size: NA; D: TRBD2; J: TRBJ2-2; V: TRBV5-1; CDR3: CASSPRLAGGNTGELFF; DNA: TGCGCCAGCAGCCCGCGACTAGCGGGGGGGAACACCGGGGAGCTGTTTTTT
length: 13; size: NA; D: TRBD1; J: TRBJ1-1; V: TRBV11-1; CDR3: CASSRDRDTEAFF; DNA: TGTGCCAGCAGCCGGGACAGGGACACTGAAGCTTTCTTT
length: 20; size: NA; D: NA; J: TRBJ1-5; V: TRBV21-1; CDR3: CASSKRAGEGFAPFCQPQHF; DNA: TGTGCCAGCAGCAAACGGGCCGGAGAAGGTTTCGCCCCTTTCTGTCAGCCCCAGCATTTT
length: 14; size: NA; D: TRBD2; J: TRBJ2-3; V: TRBV28; CDR3: CASWRGGPADTQYF; DNA: TGTGCCAGCTGGCGGGGGGGCCCTGCAGATACGCAGTATTTT
length: 14; size: NA; D: TRBD2; J: TRBJ2-7; V: TRBV27; CDR3: CASSWGGDRYEQYF; DNA: TGTGCCAGCAGTTGGGGGGGGGACCGCTACGAGCAGTACTTC
length: 12; size: NA; D: NA; J: TRBJ1-1; V: TRBV29-1; CDR3: CSAEGMNTEAFF; DNA: TGCAGCGCCGAGGGGATGAACACTGAAGCTTTCTTT
length: 22; size: once; D: TRBD2; J: TRBJ2-3; V: TRBV4-3; CDR3: CASSQEWSTDGTSGGRPDTQYF; DNA: TGCGCCAGCAGCCAAGAGTGGAGCACGGACGGGACTAGCGGGGGACGTCCGGATACGCAGTATTTT
length: 15; size: NA; D: NA; J: TRBJ1-1; V: TRBV5-3; CDR3: CARSHARQHGTEAFF; DNA: TGTGCCAGAAGCCACGCGAGGCAACATGGGACTGAAGCTTTCTTT
length: 11; size: NA; D: NA; J: TRBJ1-4; V: TRBV6-1; CDR3: CASRHTEKLFF; DNA: TGTGCCAGCAGGCACACAGAAAAACTGTTTTTT
length: 14; size: NA; D: NA; J: TRBJ2-5; V: TRBV7-9; CDR3: CASSLPGIQETQYF; DNA: TGTGCCAGCAGCTTACCAGGGATCCAAGAGACCCAGTACTTC
length: 17; size: NA; D: NA; J: TRBJ2-1; V: TRBV13; CDR3: CASSLSLGGRSYNEQFF; DNA: TGTGCCAGCAGCTTAAGTCTAGGCGGACGCTCCTACAATGAGCAGTTCTTC
length: 14; size: NA; D: TRBD1; J: TRBJ2-7; V: TRBV10-3; CDR3: CAISPGTGDLAQYF; DNA: TGTGCCATCAGCCCCGGGACAGGGGACTTAGCGCAGTACTTC
length: 14; size: NA; D: NA; J: TRBJ1-2; V: TRBV13; CDR3: CASSLSELFYGYTF; DNA: TGTGCCAGCAGCTTATCGGAACTATTTTATGGCTACACCTTC
length: 15; size: NA; D: NA; J: TRBJ2-7; V: TRBV2; CDR3: CASSAHRTSSYEQYF; DNA: TGTGCCAGCAGCGCCCACAGGACAAGCTCCTACGAGCAGTACTTC
length: 15; size: NA; D: TRBD1; J: TRBJ2-7; V: TRBV10-3; CDR3: CAISDPRGQDGEQYF; DNA: TGTGCCATCAGTGACCCGAGGGGGCAAGACGGGGAGCAGTACTTC
length: 16; size: NA; D: TRBD2; J: TRBJ2-3; V: TRBV6-4; CDR3: CASSEGTSGGTDTQYF; DNA: TGTGCCAGCAGTGAAGGGACTAGCGGGGGAACAGATACGCAGTATTTT
length: 14; size: NA; D: NA; J: TRBJ1-5; V: TRBV6-5; CDR3: CASSPQGSGQPQHF; DNA: TGTGCCAGCAGTCCCCAGGGAAGCGGTCAGCCCCAGCATTTT
length: 14; size: few; D: NA; J: TRBJ1-2; V: TRBV14; CDR3: CASSQFRGVYGYTF; DNA: TGTGCCAGCAGCCAATTCCGTGGGGTCTATGGCTACACCTTC
length: 14; size: NA; D: NA; J: TRBJ2-3; V: TRBV15; CDR3: CATKGEGFTDTQYF; DNA: TGTGCCACCAAGGGGGAGGGCTTCACAGATACGCAGTATTTT
length: 15; size: NA; D: NA; J: TRBJ1-5; V: TRBV27; CDR3: CASSPGQYSNQPQHF; DNA: TGTGCCAGCAGTCCTGGACAGTATAGCAATCAGCCCCAGCATTTT
length: 13; size: once; D: TRBD1; J: TRBJ1-2; V: TRBV29-1; CDR3: CSVVTGQGYGYTF; DNA: TGCAGCGTTGTCACGGGACAGGGCTATGGCTACACCTTC
length: 15; size: NA; D: NA; J: TRBJ1-2; V: TRBV4-3; CDR3: CASSEWEGEFYGYTF; DNA: TGCGCCAGCAGCGAGTGGGAGGGGGAATTCTATGGCTACACCTTC
length: 13; size: NA; D: NA; J: TRBJ1-2; V: TRBV4-3; CDR3: CASSRQTNYGYTF; DNA: TGCGCCAGCAGCCGACAAACTAACTATGGCTACACCTTC